These T cell receptor beta chains were read from a single sample in a study of response to subunit inactivated influenza vaccine. TCRdb used MiXCR to reprocess the RT-PCR reads, holding one entry per CDR3 protein. Found here are roughly 290,000 distinct CDR3 sequences, roughly a fifth of them singletons; the top ten hold roughly a tenth. The source material was PBMCs from blood, sampled less than 22 months after vaccination. The receptors come from a man between 50 and 70 years old who received an inactivated influenza vaccine. Both conserved end residues are part of each CDR3. The D gene is left open where the match is weak. The size of a clone is reported for some rows only, either as once, few or many, or as a class for expanded clones.

j_call	v_call	d_call	clone_size	cdr3_aa	cdr3_nt
TRBJ1-4	TRBV7-2	NA	NA	CASSLGPPKANEKLFF	TGTGCCAGCAGCCTTGGACCCCCGAAGGCTAATGAAAAACTGTTTTTT
TRBJ2-1	TRBV29-1	TRBD2	NA	CSVDALAGSYNEQFF	TGCAGCGTTGACGCCCTAGCGGGGTCCTACAATGAGCAGTTCTTC
TRBJ1-2	TRBV7-2	NA	NA	CASSTTWRAYGYTF	TGTGCCAGCAGCACTACGTGGAGGGCCTATGGCTACACCTTC
TRBJ2-1	TRBV20-1	NA	NA	CSADSADYNEQFF	TGCAGTGCAGATAGCGCGGATTACAATGAGCAGTTCTTC
TRBJ2-2	TRBV29-1	TRBD1	NA	CSVETKGQGNTGELFF	TGCAGCGTTGAAACTAAAGGACAGGGGAACACCGGGGAGCTGTTTTTT
TRBJ1-1	TRBV12-3/TRBV12-4	NA	few	CASSPFRPNDLMAFF	TGTGCCAGCAGCCCATTCAGACCAAACGATCTTATGGCTTTCTTT
TRBJ2-7	TRBV6-5	NA	NA	CASSSPGTNSRQYF	TGTGCCAGCAGTTCTCCCGGGACCAATTCAAGGCAGTACTTC
TRBJ2-3	TRBV7-2	NA	NA	CASSLGPIDTQYF	TGTGCCAGCAGCCTTGGACCGATAGATACGCAGTATTTT
TRBJ1-3	TRBV19	NA	few	CASSTADRASGNTIYF	TGTGCCAGTAGTACCGCCGATAGGGCCTCTGGAAACACCATATATTTT
TRBJ1-2	TRBV4-2	NA	many	CASSQDTGPYGYTF	TGTGCCAGCAGCCAAGATACAGGACCCTATGGCTACACCTTC
TRBJ1-2	TRBV6-2/TRBV6-3	NA	NA	CASTSWTDRSYGYTF	TGTGCCAGCACCTCGTGGACGGATCGCAGCTATGGCTACACCTTC
TRBJ2-7	TRBV7-2	TRBD2	NA	CASSLAVSAGGLWSYEQYF	TGTGCCAGCAGCTTAGCTGTTTCAGCGGGGGGGCTGTGGTCCTACGAGCAGTACTTC
TRBJ1-2	TRBV4-2	NA	few	CASSHNGDYGYTF	TGTGCCAGCAGCCATAATGGTGACTATGGCTACACCTTC